This record concerns one T cell receptor beta chain sequence. Additional DNA sequences in this sample encode the identical CDR3. The CDR3 spans 13 residues. The ends were cut back, 0 bases at V and 3 bases at J, with 6 bases in the middle. Per germline, CDR1 LGHNA and CDR2 YSLEER. PCR amplification relied on 60 Vbeta primers (plus 13 Jbeta primers). TCRdb's table, derived via immunoSEQ multiplex PCR, lists solely in-frame clones and lacks some. The table lists 150,000 to 200,000 clones, approximately 12% of them singletons. This entry comes from a study of cytomegalovirus exposure and HLA in healthy donors.

The rearrangement uses TRBV4-3 and TRBJ2-7; D might be TRBD1 (6 bases). This clonotype was sampled from a man between 45 and 60 years old in good health and CMV-seropositive. Sequencing used PBMCs. Here the CDR3 reads CASSQDRGYEQYF. As DNA, the CDR3 is TGCGCCAGCAGCCAAGACAGGGGCTACGAGCAGTACTTC.